This TCR beta chain emerged from a study of cytomegalovirus exposure and HLA in healthy donors. Study results and caveats: V- and J-gene trimming in TCR beta was tied to a missense DCLRE1C variant by an analysis performed later. Earlier findings revealed that most TCR beta V segments proved productive either about 87% or about 30% of the time. Excluded were some V segments that proved indistinguishable, including TRBV6-2 and TRBV6-3.

Comment on this clone: What it binds is unknown.

Both 60 Vbeta primers and 13 Jbeta primers went into the PCR. Data came from immunoSEQ multiplex PCR; TCRdb stores just in-frame clones and leaves some out. The data contain around 130,000 clones, approximately 85% of them singletons. This CDR3 contains 14 residues. The V segment lost 3 bases and the J segment 4 bases; nucleotides outside the gene matches: 6. Germline CDR1 SQVTM, CDR2 ANQGSEA. V gene TRBV29-1 combines with J gene TRBJ1-1, with TRBD1 matching over 9 bases. The sequencing input was PBMCs. This TCR was recovered from a boy aged 5-17 years in good health and CMV-seronegative. CDR3 coding DNA: TGCAGCGTTGAGGCAGACAGGGGGGGCACTGAAGCTTTCTTT. Its protein product is CSVEADRGGTEAFF.